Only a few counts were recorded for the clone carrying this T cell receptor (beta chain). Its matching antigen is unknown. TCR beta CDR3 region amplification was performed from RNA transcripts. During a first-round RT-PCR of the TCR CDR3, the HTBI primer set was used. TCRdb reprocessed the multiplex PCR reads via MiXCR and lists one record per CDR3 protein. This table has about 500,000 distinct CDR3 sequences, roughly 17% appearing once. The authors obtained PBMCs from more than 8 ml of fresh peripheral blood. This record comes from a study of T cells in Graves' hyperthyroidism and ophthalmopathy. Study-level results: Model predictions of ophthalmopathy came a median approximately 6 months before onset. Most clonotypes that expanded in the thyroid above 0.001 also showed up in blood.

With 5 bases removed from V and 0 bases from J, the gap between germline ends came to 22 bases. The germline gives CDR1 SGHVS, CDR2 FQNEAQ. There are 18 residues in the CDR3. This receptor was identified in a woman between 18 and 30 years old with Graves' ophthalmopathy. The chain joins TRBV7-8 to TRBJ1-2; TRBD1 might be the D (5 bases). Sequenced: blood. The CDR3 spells CASSPFRGRVTSNYGYTF. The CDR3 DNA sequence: TGTGCCAGCAGCCCTTTTAGGGGCAGGGTGACCTCTAACTATGGCTACACCTTC.